This TCR beta chain was sequenced during a study of cytomegalovirus exposure and HLA in healthy donors (TCRdb year 2017). General notes on the study: The 666 repertoires of the first cohort and the 120 validation repertoires were produced on the same platform, according to a later analysis. The study combined high-throughput TCR immunosequencing, statistical association of individual TCRs with disease status, and machine learning to predict cytomegalovirus infection status. Along with the roughly 670-subject first cohort, a separate validation cohort of some 130 different subjects was used. The aim of the study was to test whether cataloging public T cell receptors could identify signatures of past pathogen exposure.

What the study reported, not specific to this receptor: Subsequent analysis determined that TCRs grouped into clusters in the first cohort also showed a tendency toward co-occurrence across the 130 or so validation repertoires, and approximately 94% of cluster scores exceeded 0. The study listed 150 to 200 TCR beta chains as associated with cytomegalovirus. While some public TCRs were present in many individuals, most TCR sequences turned up only very rarely across donors. The classifier was reported to diagnose cytomegalovirus status with high specificity and sensitivity in both the original cohort and the validation cohort. All 120 or so repertoires were used to score co-occurrence in the validation cohort in a later analysis, because that analysis had no HLA typing for the cohort. According to the authors, the approach could potentially be generalized to other disease states and immunological phenotypes. In vitro tests confirmed that three of the cytomegalovirus-associated TCR beta chains recognize cytomegalovirus antigens.

The protocol used for the library was the immunoSEQ multiplex PCR assay. The authors' pipeline ran thus. A statistical classification framework was developed to diagnose cytomegalovirus status using the catalog of TCR beta chain sequences. The table was pulled from immuneACCESS by TCRdb, which kept in-frame rearrangements only. Such tables lose some clones; where checked, under half of the loss comes from unresolved V genes, and the rest has no known cause. The D gene and trimming were derived from the DNA, and the V and J assignments and clone size from that table. This sample lists 200,000 to 300,000 clones; 75% to 90% were detected once. The ten largest clones add up to 0.95% to 1.5% of the sample. The junction shows trimming of 4 bases on V and 3 bases on J, and the gene matches do not reach 4 bases of it. CDR1 and CDR2 (SGHRS, YFSETQ) derive from the germline V gene. The CDR3 contains 14 residues, cysteine and phenylalanine counted. The retained sequence is limited to the CDR3, 42 bases, with the frame set at the first base.

With respect to this clone: No cognate antigen has been identified for it. No much larger clone is present one base from it, and per-base qualities are unavailable.

The donors belonged to the validation cohort of under 150 subjects, which was separate from the approximately 610-subject first cohort. The origin of this receptor is a woman in her thirties in good health and CMV-seropositive. The rearrangement combines TRBV5-1 with TRBJ1-1; TRBD1 matches 9 bases in the middle. Sequences were obtained from PBMCs. The nucleotide sequence is given as TGCGCCAGCAGCGTACAGGGGGCGGACACTGAAGCTTTCTTT. Its protein reads: CASSVQGADTEAFF.